Listed below are T cell receptor beta chains from one sample, sequenced in a study of blood T cell repertoires in COVID-19. Assay: immunoSEQ multiplex PCR; the TCRdb copy retains only in-frame clones and omits some. The table records some 220,000 clones, around 80% of them present only once. Input material: peripheral blood. These receptors all stem from a woman between 65 and 79 years old with acute or convalescent COVID-19. Both conserved end residues are part of each CDR3. The D gene is left open where the match is weak. Size is omitted from some rows. Given values are once, few, many or a class for expanded clones.

clone size: few; D gene: -; V gene: TRBV6-1; J gene: TRBJ2-1; CDR3 DNA: TGTGCCAGCAGTGAAACAGCCTACAATGAGCAGTTCTTC; CDR3 protein: CASSETAYNEQFF
clone size: -; D gene: TRBD2; V gene: TRBV18; J gene: TRBJ2-5; CDR3 DNA: TGTGCCAGCTCACCGGGAGGGGTAAAAGAGACCCAGTACTTC; CDR3 protein: CASSPGGVKETQYF
clone size: many; D gene: TRBD1; V gene: TRBV7-9; J gene: TRBJ1-4; CDR3 DNA: TGTGCCAGCAGCTTAGCCCAAGGGGGCCAAGAAAAACTGTTTTTT; CDR3 protein: CASSLAQGGQEKLFF
clone size: once; D gene: TRBD1; V gene: TRBV2; J gene: TRBJ2-7; CDR3 DNA: TGTGCCAGCAGCCTGGGGTTACAGGGGGCGGCTGCCGAGCAGTACTTC; CDR3 protein: CASSLGLQGAAAEQYF
clone size: -; D gene: TRBD1; V gene: TRBV29-1; J gene: TRBJ1-1; CDR3 DNA: TGCAGCGTGGCTACAGGGGGGAACACTGAAGCTTTCTTT; CDR3 protein: CSVATGGNTEAFF
clone size: -; D gene: TRBD2; V gene: TRBV2; J gene: TRBJ2-3; CDR3 DNA: TGTGCCAGCAGCTGGACTAGCGGCAGAGATACGCAGTATTTT; CDR3 protein: CASSWTSGRDTQYF
clone size: -; D gene: TRBD1; V gene: TRBV7-8; J gene: TRBJ2-3; CDR3 DNA: TGTGCCAGCAGCTCCCGGCAGGGGGATAGCACAGATACGCAGTATTTT; CDR3 protein: CASSSRQGDSTDTQYF
clone size: -; D gene: TRBD1; V gene: TRBV25-1; J gene: TRBJ1-5; CDR3 DNA: TGTGCCAGAGACCGGGACAGGGGCTATAGCAATCAGCCCCAGCATTTT; CDR3 protein: CARDRDRGYSNQPQHF
clone size: -; D gene: -; V gene: TRBV4-3; J gene: TRBJ2-2; CDR3 DNA: TGCGCCAGCAGCCAAGATCCCGCGGACACCGGGGAGCTGTTTTTT; CDR3 protein: CASSQDPADTGELFF
clone size: -; D gene: TRBD1; V gene: TRBV5-8; J gene: TRBJ1-1; CDR3 DNA: TGTGCCAGCAGGCGTCGGACAGGAAATCTGAACACTGAAGCTTTCTTT; CDR3 protein: CASRRRTGNLNTEAFF
clone size: -; D gene: TRBD1; V gene: TRBV7-2; J gene: TRBJ1-1; CDR3 DNA: TGTGCCAGCAGCGACCGGACAGGGGGAACTGAAGCTTTCTTT; CDR3 protein: CASSDRTGGTEAFF
clone size: -; D gene: TRBD2; V gene: TRBV27; J gene: TRBJ2-1; CDR3 DNA: TGTGCCAGCAGCAGCACTAGCGGGGTCAACGAGCAGTTCTTC; CDR3 protein: CASSSTSGVNEQFF
clone size: -; D gene: -; V gene: TRBV6-5; J gene: TRBJ1-2; CDR3 DNA: TGTGCCAGCAGTAGTTCTCCCGGCTATGGCTACACCTTC; CDR3 protein: CASSSSPGYGYTF
clone size: once; D gene: -; V gene: TRBV5-1; J gene: TRBJ1-4; CDR3 DNA: TGCGCCAGCAGCTTGGCCGGGCAGGGGTTAGAAAAACTGTTTTTT; CDR3 protein: CASSLAGQGLEKLFF
clone size: -; D gene: -; V gene: TRBV6-5; J gene: TRBJ1-2; CDR3 DNA: TGTGCCAGCAGTTACTCGAGGGGGTTCAACTATGGCTACACCTTC; CDR3 protein: CASSYSRGFNYGYTF
clone size: once; D gene: TRBD1; V gene: TRBV19; J gene: TRBJ2-1; CDR3 DNA: TGTGCCAGCATAAACTGGAGGACAGGGAGGAATGAGCAGTTCTTC; CDR3 protein: CASINWRTGRNEQFF
clone size: -; D gene: -; V gene: TRBV5-6; J gene: TRBJ1-4; CDR3 DNA: TGTGCCAGCAGCTTGGGGCTCCGTGAAAAACTGTTTTTT; CDR3 protein: CASSLGLREKLFF
clone size: -; D gene: -; V gene: TRBV6-1; J gene: TRBJ1-5; CDR3 DNA: TGTGCCAGCAGTGAACTACAGGGCAATCAGCCCCAGCATTTT; CDR3 protein: CASSELQGNQPQHF
clone size: once; D gene: -; V gene: TRBV16; J gene: TRBJ1-4; CDR3 DNA: TGTGCCAGCAGCCAATCGGAGGGGTCTAATGAAAAACTGTTTTTT; CDR3 protein: CASSQSEGSNEKLFF
clone size: -; D gene: -; V gene: TRBV24-1; J gene: TRBJ2-1; CDR3 DNA: TGTGCCACCAGTGATATACTAGATTCGTACAATGAGCAGTTCTTC; CDR3 protein: CATSDILDSYNEQFF
clone size: -; D gene: TRBD2; V gene: TRBV30; J gene: TRBJ2-5; CDR3 DNA: TGTGCCTGGAGCGGGGGGAAGACCCAGTACTTC; CDR3 protein: CAWSGGKTQYF
clone size: -; D gene: -; V gene: TRBV25-1; J gene: TRBJ2-7; CDR3 DNA: TGTGCCAGCAGTGAATCTAGGGGCTTAACCTACGAGCAGTACTTC; CDR3 protein: CASSESRGLTYEQYF
clone size: -; D gene: TRBD1; V gene: TRBV5-4; J gene: TRBJ2-2; CDR3 DNA: TGTGCCAGCAGCTCGATCGGACAGGGGGGAGGCACGGGCACCGGGGAGCTGTTTTTT; CDR3 protein: CASSSIGQGGGTGTGELFF
clone size: -; D gene: -; V gene: TRBV10-2; J gene: TRBJ1-3; CDR3 DNA: TGCGCCAGCAGACAGGGAGTAACTGGAAACACCATATATTTT; CDR3 protein: CASRQGVTGNTIYF
clone size: -; D gene: -; V gene: TRBV5-4; J gene: TRBJ2-2; CDR3 DNA: TGTGCCAGCAGCACGGGGGACGACACCGGGGAGCTGTTTTTT; CDR3 protein: CASSTGDDTGELFF
clone size: -; D gene: -; V gene: TRBV9; J gene: TRBJ1-1; CDR3 DNA: TGTGCCAGCAGCGTCTCGGTAAACACTGAAGCTTTCTTT; CDR3 protein: CASSVSVNTEAFF
clone size: -; D gene: TRBD1; V gene: TRBV7-9; J gene: TRBJ1-5; CDR3 DNA: TGTGCCAGCAGCTTAGGTGCAGGGGGACAGCCCCAGCATTTT; CDR3 protein: CASSLGAGGQPQHF
clone size: once; D gene: TRBD1; V gene: TRBV4-1; J gene: TRBJ1-2; CDR3 DNA: TGCGCCAGCAGCCAAGAAGGACAGGGCGTCTATGGCTACACCTTC; CDR3 protein: CASSQEGQGVYGYTF
clone size: once; D gene: -; V gene: TRBV29-1; J gene: TRBJ1-2; CDR3 DNA: TGCAGCGTTAGTCGGGGGGCTGATAACTATGGCTACACCTTC; CDR3 protein: CSVSRGADNYGYTF
clone size: -; D gene: -; V gene: TRBV5-1; J gene: TRBJ2-7; CDR3 DNA: TGCGCCAGCGGCAACAGGGAAACCGACGAGCAGTACTTC; CDR3 protein: CASGNRETDEQYF
clone size: -; D gene: -; V gene: TRBV7-9; J gene: TRBJ1-4; CDR3 DNA: TGTGCCAGCAGCCGCCCGGGGGTATCATATGAAAAACTGTTTTTT; CDR3 protein: CASSRPGVSYEKLFF
clone size: -; D gene: TRBD1; V gene: TRBV25-1; J gene: TRBJ1-1; CDR3 DNA: TGTGCCAGCAGGGGGGACAGGGACCTCACTGAAGCTTTCTTT; CDR3 protein: CASRGDRDLTEAFF
clone size: -; D gene: TRBD1; V gene: TRBV5-1; J gene: TRBJ1-3; CDR3 DNA: TGCGCCAGCAGCTTGGACGGGGACAGTAGCTCTGGAAACACCATATATTTT; CDR3 protein: CASSLDGDSSSGNTIYF
clone size: -; D gene: -; V gene: TRBV6-2/TRBV6-3; J gene: TRBJ1-2; CDR3 DNA: TGTGCCAGCAGTTACTCGAAAACGAAGCCTTATGGCTACACCTTC; CDR3 protein: CASSYSKTKPYGYTF
clone size: -; D gene: TRBD1; V gene: TRBV3-1/TRBV3-2; J gene: TRBJ1-3; CDR3 DNA: TGTGCCAGCAGCCAAGATCACCCAGGGGGGATAACCATATATTTT; CDR3 protein: CASSQDHPGGITIYF